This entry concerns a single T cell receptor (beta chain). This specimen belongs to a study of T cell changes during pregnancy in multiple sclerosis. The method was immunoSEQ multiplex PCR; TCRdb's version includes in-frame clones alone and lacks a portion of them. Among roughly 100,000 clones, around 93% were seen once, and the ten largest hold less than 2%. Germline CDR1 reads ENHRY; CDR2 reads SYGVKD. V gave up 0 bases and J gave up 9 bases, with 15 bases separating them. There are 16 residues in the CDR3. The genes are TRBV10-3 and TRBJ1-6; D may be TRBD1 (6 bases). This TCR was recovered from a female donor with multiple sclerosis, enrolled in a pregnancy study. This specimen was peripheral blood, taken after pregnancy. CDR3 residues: CAISESGGGGGSPLHF. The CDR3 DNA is TGTGCCATCAGTGAGTCAGGGGGTGGTGGGGGTTCACCCCTCCACTTT.